Given below is one T cell receptor beta chain in context. The antigen remains undetermined. The sample is drawn from a study of T cells in Graves' hyperthyroidism and ophthalmopathy. Study observations and caveats: From stable hyperthyroidism, ophthalmopathy was separated by a 13 V-J model. Ophthalmopathy prediction by the model preceded onset by a median roughly 6 months. Expanded thyroid clonotypes (above 0.001) were mostly also found in blood.

TCR beta CDR3 sequences were amplified from RNA transcripts. Initially, a first-round RT-PCR of the TCR CDR3 employed the HTBI primer set. TCRdb reanalysed the multiplex PCR reads using MiXCR and keeps one entry per CDR3 protein. The sample records 350,000 to 400,000 distinct CDR3 sequences, under 20% being singletons. This clonotype was obtained from a man younger than 30 with Graves' ophthalmopathy. Sequencing was performed on blood.

CDR3 DNA sequence: TGCAGCGTTGAAGGGGTATGGCGGGGCTCCTCCTACGAGCAGTACTTC. Its protein is CSVEGVWRGSSYEQYF. The chain couples TRBV29-1 to TRBJ2-7; D is possibly TRBD2 (6 bases). The V end was cut by 1 base, the J end by 0 bases, with 16 bases between. From germline, CDR1 is SQVTM and CDR2 ANQGSEA. CDR3 size: 16 residues.